This T cell receptor (beta chain) appears in the sequencing data of a study of T-cell memory formation after mild COVID-19. General study results and limits: Clones contracting across day 15 to 85 had a balanced CD4/CD8 profile; later expanding clones leaned CD4+. Contracting CD8+ clones were enriched in EMRA, CD4+ mainly in CM and EM. Cross-reactive memory apparently joined, as some responding clones appeared in pre-infection memory.

Notes on this clonotype: Its specificity is not known.

Each CDR3 protein gets one entry after TCRdb re-called the 5' RACE reads with MiXCR. The data hold approximately 300,000 distinct CDR3 sequences, with about 15% observed a single time. The specimen sequenced was PBMCs or a T cell subset sorted from them (not recorded which). This receptor was obtained from a man between 18 and 35 years old who had mild COVID-19 (a few samples of this study predate the infection). Cell type and time point are not known.

This chain's CDR3 is CASSSTDGLYGYTF. Here the CDR3 DNA reads TGTGCCAGCAGCTCCACCGACGGGCTCTATGGCTACACCTTC. The V and J genes are TRBV6-5 and TRBJ1-2; D unclear. The V gene's germline CDR1 is MNHEY and CDR2 SVGAGI. V was trimmed by 6 bases and J by 4 bases, leaving 15 bases between them. The CDR3 has 14 residues.